A selection of T cell receptor beta chains follows, all from one sample in a study of T cell repertoires in cytomegalovirus infection. TCRdb analysed the reads with MiXCR anew, one entry per CDR3 protein. This sample has tens of thousands of distinct CDR3 sequences; 20% to 30% occur once, and the top ten carry roughly 45%. These receptors lack a known antigen. The input for sequencing was CD8+ T cells from cultured PBMCs, taken from culture after CMV antigen stimulation. The receptors derive from a human donor in good health (CMV status not recorded). Some clones in this sample may be carry-over from other donors' samples. Each CDR3 is given with its conserved first and last residue. A D gene is named only where the DNA matches it firmly. For some rows the clone size is stated as once, few or many, or as a class when expanded; others skip it.

CDR3 DNA: TGTGCCAGCAGCTTAGCGACCGGGACAGGGGGCTTCTCTGGGGCCAACGTCCTGACTTTC; CDR3 protein: CASSLATGTGGFSGANVLTF; J gene: TRBJ2-6; D gene: TRBD1; clone size: NA; V gene: TRBV7-9
CDR3 DNA: TGTGCCAGCAGGCCCTTGGGGACCGGGGAGCTGTTTTTT; CDR3 protein: CASRPLGTGELFF; J gene: TRBJ2-2; D gene: NA; clone size: few; V gene: TRBV27
CDR3 DNA: TGTGCCAGCAGCTTAGTCGTTAGCACAGATACGCAGTATTTT; CDR3 protein: CASSLVVSTDTQYF; J gene: TRBJ2-3; D gene: NA; clone size: many; V gene: TRBV7-8
CDR3 DNA: TGTGCCAGCAGTTCATCCGGTTTGGCGGGGGGGCTGGCCGGGGAGCTGTTTTTT; CDR3 protein: CASSSSGLAGGLAGELFF; J gene: TRBJ2-2; D gene: TRBD2; clone size: few; V gene: TRBV28
CDR3 DNA: TGTGCCAGCACCGTACACAATGAAGCTTTCTTT; CDR3 protein: CASTVHNEAFF; J gene: TRBJ1-1; D gene: NA; clone size: many; V gene: TRBV6-1
CDR3 DNA: TGTGCCAGTAGTCGCGACTCGGGGACCAATCAGCCCCAGCATTTT; CDR3 protein: CASSRDSGTNQPQHF; J gene: TRBJ1-5; D gene: NA; clone size: NA; V gene: TRBV19
CDR3 DNA: TGTGCCAGCAGCTCCCCCGGGGGTGATGAGCAGTTCTTC; CDR3 protein: CASSSPGGDEQFF; J gene: TRBJ2-1; D gene: NA; clone size: many; V gene: TRBV11-3
CDR3 DNA: TGCAGCGTTGAACGGGGGGCAGGGGATACGCAGTATTTT; CDR3 protein: CSVERGAGDTQYF; J gene: TRBJ2-3; D gene: NA; clone size: NA; V gene: TRBV29-1
CDR3 DNA: TGTGCCAGCAGTGAAGAGGGGGCTAGCTCCTACAATGAGCAGTTCTTC; CDR3 protein: CASSEEGASSYNEQFF; J gene: TRBJ2-1; D gene: TRBD1; clone size: few; V gene: TRBV2
CDR3 DNA: TGCGCCAGCAGCCAAGAGGTGAGCTCTGAAAACACTGAAGCTTTCTTT; CDR3 protein: CASSQEVSSENTEAFF; J gene: TRBJ1-1; D gene: NA; clone size: many; V gene: TRBV4-1
CDR3 DNA: TGTGCCAGCAGCTTAGTGGGGAATCCCCTAAATGGCTACACCTTC; CDR3 protein: CASSLVGNPLNGYTF; J gene: TRBJ1-2; D gene: NA; clone size: NA; V gene: TRBV7-9
CDR3 DNA: TGTGCCAGCAGTGGGCAGGAGGTCCCCTACAATGAGCAGTTCTTC; CDR3 protein: CASSGQEVPYNEQFF; J gene: TRBJ2-1; D gene: NA; clone size: many; V gene: TRBV6-5
CDR3 DNA: TGCAGTGCTAGAGTATACGGGACTAGCGGGGGGGCGGTCGGGGAGACCCAGTACTTC; CDR3 protein: CSARVYGTSGGAVGETQYF; J gene: TRBJ2-5; D gene: TRBD2; clone size: NA; V gene: TRBV20-1
CDR3 DNA: TGCGCCGCCCTCCGTCGGCTAGCGGGAAGGTTGGGGGAGCTGTTTTTT; CDR3 protein: CAALRRLAGRLGELFF; J gene: TRBJ2-2; D gene: TRBD2; clone size: many; V gene: TRBV4-3
CDR3 DNA: TGTGCCAGCAGTTTGGCGGCGGGGGAGATGGGGAAGGGCTACACCTTC; CDR3 protein: CASSLAAGEMGKGYTF; J gene: TRBJ1-2; D gene: NA; clone size: NA; V gene: TRBV27
CDR3 DNA: TGTGCCAGCAGCTTGTCAGGGGGGAGCTCCTACGAGCAGTACTTC; CDR3 protein: CASSLSGGSSYEQYF; J gene: TRBJ2-7; D gene: NA; clone size: NA; V gene: TRBV5-4
CDR3 DNA: TGTGCCAGTCAGTTTGGACAGGGATTTTGGCCCCAGCATTTT; CDR3 protein: CASQFGQGFWPQHF; J gene: TRBJ1-5; D gene: TRBD1; clone size: many; V gene: TRBV19
CDR3 DNA: TGTGCCAGCAGCTCTAGGACTAGCGGGGTCCTGGGGGAGCAGTTCTTC; CDR3 protein: CASSSRTSGVLGEQFF; J gene: TRBJ2-1; D gene: TRBD2; clone size: NA; V gene: TRBV13
CDR3 DNA: TGTGCCAGCAGTCACAGGAGGGGGACAGGGATTAGCGCAGATACGCAGTATTTT; CDR3 protein: CASSHRRGTGISADTQYF; J gene: TRBJ2-3; D gene: TRBD1; clone size: NA; V gene: TRBV6-5
CDR3 DNA: TGTGCCAGCAGTGAATACTACGAGCAGTACTTC; CDR3 protein: CASSEYYEQYF; J gene: TRBJ2-7; D gene: NA; clone size: few; V gene: TRBV6-1
CDR3 DNA: TGTGCCAGTAGTGGGCGGGACCGGGGGAACACTGAAGCTTTCTTT; CDR3 protein: CASSGRDRGNTEAFF; J gene: TRBJ1-1; D gene: NA; clone size: many; V gene: TRBV19
CDR3 DNA: TGTGCCAGTAGTGGACAGGCCACCTACAATGAGCAGTTCTTC; CDR3 protein: CASSGQATYNEQFF; J gene: TRBJ2-1; D gene: TRBD1; clone size: few; V gene: TRBV19
CDR3 DNA: TGTGCCAGCAGCTCTCGGGGATCGGGGAATGAGCAGTTCTTC; CDR3 protein: CASSSRGSGNEQFF; J gene: TRBJ2-1; D gene: NA; clone size: many; V gene: TRBV7-2
CDR3 DNA: TGCAGCGTTGAAGCCGATCTTGATGAGCAGTTCTTC; CDR3 protein: CSVEADLDEQFF; J gene: TRBJ2-1; D gene: NA; clone size: NA; V gene: TRBV29-1
CDR3 DNA: TGTGCCAGCACCCTGGGGGGATGGAGCTCCTACAATGAGCAGTTCTTC; CDR3 protein: CASTLGGWSSYNEQFF; J gene: TRBJ2-1; D gene: NA; clone size: few; V gene: TRBV27
CDR3 DNA: TGTGCCAGCAGGGGGGGGGCGCGGCGGGACCTCAATGAGCAGTTCTTC; CDR3 protein: CASRGGARRDLNEQFF; J gene: TRBJ2-1; D gene: NA; clone size: NA; V gene: TRBV2
CDR3 DNA: TGTGCCAGCAGTTACGACAGTAAGGTCTGGGGCGAGCAGTACTTC; CDR3 protein: CASSYDSKVWGEQYF; J gene: TRBJ2-7; D gene: NA; clone size: NA; V gene: TRBV6-2/TRBV6-3
CDR3 DNA: TGCAGTGCTAGAGTAGGGGGACCCTATGGCTACACCTTC; CDR3 protein: CSARVGGPYGYTF; J gene: TRBJ1-2; D gene: NA; clone size: NA; V gene: TRBV20-1
CDR3 DNA: TGTGCCACCAGCAGAGACCCCCCCGGAGATACGCAGTATTTT; CDR3 protein: CATSRDPPGDTQYF; J gene: TRBJ2-3; D gene: NA; clone size: many; V gene: TRBV15